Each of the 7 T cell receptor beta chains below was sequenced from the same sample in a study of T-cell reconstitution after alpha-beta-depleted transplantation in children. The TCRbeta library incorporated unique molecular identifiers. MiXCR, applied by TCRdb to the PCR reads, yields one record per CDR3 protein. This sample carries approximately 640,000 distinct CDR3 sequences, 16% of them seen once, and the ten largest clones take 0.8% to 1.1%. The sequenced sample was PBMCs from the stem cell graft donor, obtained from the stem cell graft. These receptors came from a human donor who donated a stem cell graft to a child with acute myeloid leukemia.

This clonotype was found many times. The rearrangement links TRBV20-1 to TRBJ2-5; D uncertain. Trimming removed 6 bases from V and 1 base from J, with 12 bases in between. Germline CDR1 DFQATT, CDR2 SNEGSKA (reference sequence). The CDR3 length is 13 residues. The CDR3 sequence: CSAPLDSQETQYF. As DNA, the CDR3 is TGCAGTGCGCCTCTAGACTCCCAAGAGACCCAGTACTTC.

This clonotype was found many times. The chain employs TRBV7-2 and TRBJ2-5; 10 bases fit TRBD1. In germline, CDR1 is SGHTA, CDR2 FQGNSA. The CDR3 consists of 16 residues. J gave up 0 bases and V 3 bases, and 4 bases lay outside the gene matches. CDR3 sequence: CASSFDRGRYQETQYF. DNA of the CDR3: TGTGCCAGCAGCTTCGACAGGGGGCGGTACCAAGAGACCCAGTACTTC.

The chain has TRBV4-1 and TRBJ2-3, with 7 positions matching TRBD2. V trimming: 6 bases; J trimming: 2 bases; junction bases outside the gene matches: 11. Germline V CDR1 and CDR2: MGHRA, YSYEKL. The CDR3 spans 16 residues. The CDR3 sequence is CASREGLADNTDTQYF. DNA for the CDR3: TGCGCCAGCAGGGAGGGGCTAGCGGACAACACAGATACGCAGTATTTT.

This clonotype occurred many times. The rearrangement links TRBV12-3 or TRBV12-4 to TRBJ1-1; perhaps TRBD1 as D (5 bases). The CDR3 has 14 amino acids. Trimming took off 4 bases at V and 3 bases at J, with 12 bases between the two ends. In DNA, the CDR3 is TGTGCCAGCAGTTGGGACGGGAGGTACACTGAAGCTTTCTTT. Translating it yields CASSWDGRYTEAFF.

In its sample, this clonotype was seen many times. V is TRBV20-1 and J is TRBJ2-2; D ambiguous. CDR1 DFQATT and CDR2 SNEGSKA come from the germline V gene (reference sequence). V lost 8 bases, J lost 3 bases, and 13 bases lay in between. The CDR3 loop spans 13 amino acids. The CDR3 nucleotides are TGCAGTTGCCCTTTCACTGACACCGGGGAGCTGTTTTTT. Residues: CSCPFTDTGELFF.

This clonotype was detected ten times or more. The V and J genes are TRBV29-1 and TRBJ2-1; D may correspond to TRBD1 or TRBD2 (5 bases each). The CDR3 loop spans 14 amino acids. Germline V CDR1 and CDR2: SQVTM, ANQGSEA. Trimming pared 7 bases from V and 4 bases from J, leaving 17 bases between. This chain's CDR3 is CSAPTPGRYNEQFF. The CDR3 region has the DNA TGCAGCGCCCCGACCCCGGGACGATACAATGAGCAGTTCTTC.

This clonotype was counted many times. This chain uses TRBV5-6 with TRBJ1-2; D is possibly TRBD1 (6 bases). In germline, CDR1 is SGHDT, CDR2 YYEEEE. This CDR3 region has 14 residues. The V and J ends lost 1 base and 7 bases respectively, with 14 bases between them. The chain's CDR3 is CASSLQGPVSGYTF. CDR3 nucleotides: TGTGCCAGCAGCTTGCAGGGGCCGGTATCTGGCTACACCTTC. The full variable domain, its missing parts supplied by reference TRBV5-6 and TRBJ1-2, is DAGVTQSPTHLIKTRGQQVTLRCSPKSGHDTVSWYQQALGQGPQFIFQYYEEEERQRGNFPDRFSGHQFPNYSSELNVNALLLGDSALYLCASSLQGPVSGYTFGSGTRLTVV.